The 17 T cell receptor beta chains below come from one sample, sequenced in a study of T cell responses to AZD1222 COVID-19 vaccine. Only in-frame clones appear in the TCRdb table, and some are missing; sequencing was by immunoSEQ multiplex PCR. The profile covers about 56,000 clones, with over 75% appearing a single time and over 13% taken by the ten largest. The specimen comprised peripheral blood, sampled on day 0 of AZD1222 vaccination. These receptor sequences come from an adult in good health.

V gene TRBV19 combines with J gene TRBJ1-3; D is uncertain. The ends were cut back, 1 base at V and 0 bases at J, with 7 bases in the middle. CDR1 LNHDA and CDR2 SQIVND come from the germline V gene (reference sequence). This CDR3 is 15 amino acids long. The CDR3 nucleotides are TGTGCCAGTAGTATAGTTCCGTCCTCTGGAAACACCATATATTTT. It specifies CASSIVPSSGNTIYF. The full variable domain, in which reference TRBV19 and TRBJ1-3 provide the parts outside the CDR3, is DGGITQSPKYLFRKEGQNVTLSCEQNLNHDAMYWYRQDPGQGLRLIYYSQIVNDFQKGDIAEGYSVSREKKESFPLTVTSAQKNPTAFYLCASSIVPSSGNTIYFGEGSWLTVV.

The chain combines TRBV27 with TRBJ1-4; D unresolved. The ends were cut back, 6 bases at V and 4 bases at J, with 12 bases in the middle. This CDR3 contains 14 residues. Germline CDR1 and CDR2: MNHEY and SMNVEV (reference sequence). This CDR3 reads CASSQTRLNEKLFF. DNA of the CDR3: TGTGCCAGCAGCCAAACTCGGCTTAATGAAAAACTGTTTTTT.

The chain has TRBV10-3 and TRBJ2-2, with TRBD1 matching 8 bases. There are 14 residues in the CDR3. Germline V gives CDR1 ENHRY, CDR2 SYGVKD. V lost 8 bases, J lost 7 bases, and 9 bases stayed unmatched. This chain's CDR3 is CAIWQDRAGGELFF. The CDR3 nucleotides read TGTGCCATCTGGCAGGACAGGGCGGGCGGGGAGCTGTTTTTT.

J is TRBJ2-1 and V is TRBV5-1; D not certain. V was pared by 2 bases and J by 6 bases, with 3 bases between. CDR3 size: 11 residues. The germline V gene encodes CDR1 SGHRS and CDR2 YFSETQ. Here the CDR3 DNA reads TGCGCCAGCAGCTTCGGCAATGAGCAGTTCTTC. This translates into CASSFGNEQFF.

This rearrangement joins TRBV5-4 to TRBJ2-3, with no clear D. The CDR3 totals 15 residues. The germline CDR1 and CDR2 sequences are SGHNT and YYREEE (reference sequence). The V gene lost 4 bases and the J gene lost 0 bases, with 12 bases spanning the gap. The CDR3 reads CASSPEQSSTDTQYF. CDR3 in DNA: TGTGCCAGCAGCCCGGAACAGTCTAGCACAGATACGCAGTATTTT.

The chain employs TRBV19 and TRBJ2-1; 9 bases align to TRBD2. The germline V gene has CDR1 LNHDA and CDR2 SQIVND (reference sequence). This CDR3 region has 16 residues. Germline trimming cut 5 bases from V and 4 bases from J; bases unmatched to any gene: 9. For the CDR3, the DNA is TGTGCCAGTAGTCCATCAGCGGGGGGCCGGTACAATGAGCAGTTCTTC. Residues: CASSPSAGGRYNEQFF.

The chain employs TRBV13 and TRBJ1-6; 7 bases line up with TRBD1. The CDR3 contains 16 residues. Germline V CDR1 and CDR2: PRHDT, FYEKMQ (reference sequence). After removal of 0 bases from V and 7 bases from J, the junction contained 6 bases not matched to a gene. CDR3 DNA: TGTGCCAGCAGCTTAGGAACCGGGACAGAGAATTCACCCCTCCACTTT. This encodes CASSLGTGTENSPLHF.

The chain joins TRBV9 to TRBJ2-7; D unclear. The germline CDR1 and CDR2 sequences are SGDLS and YYNGEE. The CDR3 totals 14 residues. V gave up 4 bases and J gave up 2 bases, with 13 bases separating them. This chain's CDR3 is CASSTHDQTYEQYF. As DNA, the CDR3 is TGTGCCAGCAGCACTCACGACCAAACCTACGAGCAGTACTTC.

The gene calls are TRBV14 and TRBJ2-5; D is unclear. This CDR3 contains 11 residues. Trimming pared 3 bases from V and 3 bases from J, leaving 2 bases between. The germline V gene has CDR1 SGHDN and CDR2 FVKESK. CDR3 DNA sequence: TGTGCCAGCAGCCAGAAAGAGACCCAGTACTTC. It codes for CASSQKETQYF.

V usage is TRBV11-2 and J usage is TRBJ1-2; the match to TRBD1 covers 7 bases. J gave up 9 bases and V 4 bases, and 8 bases lay outside the gene matches. The CDR3 runs 13 residues. Germline assignment: CDR1 SGHAT and CDR2 FQNNGV. Written as DNA, the CDR3 is TGTGCCAGCAGCTCGACAGGGAGGGAGAGCTACACCTTC. This codes for CASSSTGRESYTF.

This clone appeared once. This chain connects TRBV9 to TRBJ1-2; D gene ambiguous. The CDR3 sequence is 14 residues long. Looked up from germline, CDR1 is SGDLS and CDR2 is YYNGEE. V dropped 3 bases and J dropped 5 bases, with 14 bases sitting between them. The CDR3 reads CASSDGNPGYGYTF. The CDR3 DNA reads as TGTGCCAGCAGCGATGGCAACCCCGGATATGGCTACACCTTC.

The chain links TRBV19 to TRBJ1-1; D not certain. The germline CDR1 and CDR2 sequences are LNHDA and SQIVND (reference sequence). The ends were cut back, 3 bases at V and 0 bases at J, with 5 bases in the middle. The CDR3 covers 13 residues. The CDR3 reads CASSISMNTEAFF. The CDR3, as DNA: TGTGCCAGTAGTATTTCGATGAACACTGAAGCTTTCTTT.

A single count supports this clone. The chain recombines TRBV11-2 with TRBJ2-7; D ambiguous. There are 12 residues in the CDR3. V was shortened by 0 bases and J by 5 bases, with 5 bases between the two germline ends. Germline V CDR1 and CDR2: SGHAT, FQNNGV. The CDR3 DNA reads TGTGCCAGCAGCTTAGAGGTGGACGAGCAGTACTTC. Protein: CASSLEVDEQYF. The variable domain in full, with the rest retrieved from reference TRBV11-2 and TRBJ2-7, is EAGVAQSPRYKIIEKRQSVAFWCNPISGHATLYWYQQILGQGPKLLIQFQNNGVVDDSQLPKDRFSAERLKGVDSTLKIQPAKLEDSAVYLCASSLEVDEQYFGPGTRLTVT.

This sequence joins TRBV21-1 and TRBJ1-4; the table's D call, TRBD1, was not checked against the DNA. TRBV21-1 is tagged as a pseudogene. The length of the CDR3 is 14 residues. For the CDR3, the DNA is TGTGCCAGCAGCAGTTCGGACAGAAATGAAAAACTGTTTTTT. Its translation: CASSSSDRNEKLFF.

The genes are TRBV27 and TRBJ1-6; 7 nucleotides agree with TRBD1. Germline trimming cut 5 bases from V and 5 bases from J; bases unmatched to any gene: 6. The germline V gene encodes CDR1 MNHEY and CDR2 SMNVEV (reference sequence). The CDR3 consists of 15 residues. Here the CDR3 reads CASSIQGRNNSPLHF. Written as DNA, the CDR3 is TGTGCCAGCAGTATACAGGGGAGAAATAATTCACCCCTCCACTTT.

The chain is built from TRBV20-1 and TRBJ1-1, with 7 bases lining up with TRBD1. Germline V lookup: CDR1 DFQATT, CDR2 SNEGSKA (reference sequence). The trim removed 3 bases at V and 5 bases at J, leaving 0 bases unmatched. CDR3 length equals 11 residues. The CDR3, as DNA: TGCAGTGCTAGGGACAGGACTGAAGCTTTCTTT. It yields the protein CSARDRTEAFF.

The chain employs TRBV12-3 or TRBV12-4 and TRBJ2-5; D may be TRBD2 (6 bases). The CDR3 loop spans 12 amino acids. Trimming pared 2 bases from V and 5 bases from J, leaving 6 bases between. CDR3: CASSLRGETQYF. Written as DNA, the CDR3 is TGTGCCAGCAGTTTACGGGGGGAGACCCAGTACTTC.